Shown below are 2 T cell receptor beta chains from a single sample sequenced in a study of blood T cell repertoires in COVID-19 (dated by TCRdb to about 2020). Library construction relied on the immunoSEQ multiplex PCR assay. This is the immuneACCESS table as TCRdb keeps it, with only in-frame sequences that have V and J called. A part of the clones is gone; compared with another copy, unresolved V genes explain less than half, and the rest is unexplained. Present in this sample are under 300,000 clones, around 82% of which were seen just once. The ten largest clones add up to more than 3% of the sample. The sample consisted of PBMCs or T cells enriched from blood (not recorded which). Source of these receptors: a man aged 45-65 years who had recovered from COVID-19.

The chain carries TRBV20-1 and TRBJ1-2; D gene ambiguous. Trimming cost V 3 bases and J 4 bases, with 6 bases left between them. This CDR3 is built from 11 residues. Germline V gene data show CDR1 as DFQATT and CDR2 as SNEGSKA (reference sequence). CDR3 bases: TGCAGTGCTAGGGCCCCCTATGGCTACACCTTC. It encodes CSARAPYGYTF.

The V call is TRBV4-2, the J call TRBJ2-1, with D hard to call. The germline CDR1 and CDR2 sequences are LGHNA and YNFKEQ. Trimming pared 0 bases from V and 7 bases from J, leaving 13 bases between. CDR3 size: 15 residues. CDR3 bases: TGTGCCAGCAGCCAAGATAGGCTAACCGGGAATGAGCAGTTCTTC. Translation gives CASSQDRLTGNEQFF.